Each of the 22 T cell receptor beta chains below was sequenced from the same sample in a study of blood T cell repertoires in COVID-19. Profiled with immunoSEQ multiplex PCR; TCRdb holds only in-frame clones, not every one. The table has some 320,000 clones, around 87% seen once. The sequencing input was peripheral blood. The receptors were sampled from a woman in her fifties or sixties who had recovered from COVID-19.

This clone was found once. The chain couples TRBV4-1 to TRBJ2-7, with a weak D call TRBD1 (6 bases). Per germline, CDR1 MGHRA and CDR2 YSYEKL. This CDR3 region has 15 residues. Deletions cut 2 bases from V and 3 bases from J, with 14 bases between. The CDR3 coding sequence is TGCGCCAGCAGCCAAAGGACAGCAGAAATCTACGAGCAGTACTTC. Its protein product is CASSQRTAEIYEQYF.

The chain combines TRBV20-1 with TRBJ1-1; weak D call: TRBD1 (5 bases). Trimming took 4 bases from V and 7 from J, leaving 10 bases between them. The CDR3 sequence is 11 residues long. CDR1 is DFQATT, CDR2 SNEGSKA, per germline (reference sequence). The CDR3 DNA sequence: TGCAGTGCTACCCAGACAGTTGAAGCTTTCTTT. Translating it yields CSATQTVEAFF.

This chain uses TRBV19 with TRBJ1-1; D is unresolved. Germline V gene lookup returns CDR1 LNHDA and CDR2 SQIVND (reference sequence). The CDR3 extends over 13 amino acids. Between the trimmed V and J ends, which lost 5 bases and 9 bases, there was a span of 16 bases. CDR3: CASSLPRMSKAFF. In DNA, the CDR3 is TGTGCCAGTAGTCTCCCTAGGATGTCTAAAGCTTTCTTT.

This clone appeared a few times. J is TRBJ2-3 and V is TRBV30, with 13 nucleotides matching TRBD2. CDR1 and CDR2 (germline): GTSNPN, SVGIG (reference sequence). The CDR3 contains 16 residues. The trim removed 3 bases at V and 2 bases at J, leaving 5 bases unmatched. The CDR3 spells CAWRLAGGVSTDTQYF. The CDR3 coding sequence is TGTGCCTGGAGACTAGCGGGAGGGGTATCCACAGATACGCAGTATTTT.

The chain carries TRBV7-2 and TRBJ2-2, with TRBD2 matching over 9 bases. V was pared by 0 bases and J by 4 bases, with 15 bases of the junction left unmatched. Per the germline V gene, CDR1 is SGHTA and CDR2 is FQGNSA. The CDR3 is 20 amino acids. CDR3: CASSLAILSGRGRGTGELFF. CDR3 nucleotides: TGTGCCAGCAGCTTAGCGATCCTTAGCGGGAGAGGTCGGGGCACCGGGGAGCTGTTTTTT. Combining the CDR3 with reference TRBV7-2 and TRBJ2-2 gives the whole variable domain GAGVSQSPSNKVTEKGKDVELRCDPISGHTALYWYRQSLGQGLEFLIYFQGNSAPDKSGLPSDRFSAERTGGSVSTLTIQRTQQEDSAVYLCASSLAILSGRGRGTGELFFGEGSRLTVL.

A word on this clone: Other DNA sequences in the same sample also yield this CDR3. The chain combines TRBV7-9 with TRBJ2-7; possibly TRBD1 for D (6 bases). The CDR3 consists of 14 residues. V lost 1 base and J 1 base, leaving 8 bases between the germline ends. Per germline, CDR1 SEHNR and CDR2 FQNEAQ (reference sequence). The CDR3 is CASSLGQASYEQYF. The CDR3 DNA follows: TGTGCCAGCAGCTTAGGACAGGCGTCCTACGAGCAGTACTTC.

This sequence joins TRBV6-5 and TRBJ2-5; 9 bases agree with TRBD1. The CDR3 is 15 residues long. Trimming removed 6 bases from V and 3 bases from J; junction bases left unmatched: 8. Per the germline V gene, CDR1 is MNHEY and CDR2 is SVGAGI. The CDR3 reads CASRTGTGSKETQYF. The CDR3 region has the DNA TGTGCCAGCAGAACCGGGACAGGGAGTAAAGAGACCCAGTACTTC.

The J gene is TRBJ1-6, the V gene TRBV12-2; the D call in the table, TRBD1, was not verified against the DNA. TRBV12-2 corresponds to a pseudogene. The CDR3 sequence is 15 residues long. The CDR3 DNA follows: TGTGCAAGTCGCTTAGCGTCAGGGGACAATTCACCCCTCCACTTT. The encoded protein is CASRLASGDNSPLHF.

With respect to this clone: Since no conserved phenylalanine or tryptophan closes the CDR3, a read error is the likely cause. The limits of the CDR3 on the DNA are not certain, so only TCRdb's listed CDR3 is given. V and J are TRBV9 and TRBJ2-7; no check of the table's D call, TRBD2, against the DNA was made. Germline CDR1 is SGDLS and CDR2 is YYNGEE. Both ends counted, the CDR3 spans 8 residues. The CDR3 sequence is CASSVAGS.

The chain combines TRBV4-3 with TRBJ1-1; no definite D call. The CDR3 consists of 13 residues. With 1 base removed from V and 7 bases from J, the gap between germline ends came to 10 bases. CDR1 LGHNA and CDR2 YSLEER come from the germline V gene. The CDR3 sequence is CASSQGVSNEAFF. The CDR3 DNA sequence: TGCGCCAGCAGCCAAGGAGTATCCAATGAAGCTTTCTTT.

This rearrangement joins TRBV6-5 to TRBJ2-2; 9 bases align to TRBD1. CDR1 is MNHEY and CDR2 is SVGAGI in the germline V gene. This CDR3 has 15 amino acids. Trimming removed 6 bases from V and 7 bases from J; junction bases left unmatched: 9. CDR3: CASRPPGQGIGELFF. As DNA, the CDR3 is TGTGCCAGCAGACCTCCGGGACAGGGAATCGGGGAGCTGTTTTTT.

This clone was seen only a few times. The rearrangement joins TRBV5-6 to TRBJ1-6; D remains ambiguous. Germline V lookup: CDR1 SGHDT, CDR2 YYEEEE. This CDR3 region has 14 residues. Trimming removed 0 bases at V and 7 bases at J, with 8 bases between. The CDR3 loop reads CASSLEQINSPLHF. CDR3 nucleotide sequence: TGTGCCAGCAGCTTGGAACAGATAAATTCACCCCTCCACTTT.

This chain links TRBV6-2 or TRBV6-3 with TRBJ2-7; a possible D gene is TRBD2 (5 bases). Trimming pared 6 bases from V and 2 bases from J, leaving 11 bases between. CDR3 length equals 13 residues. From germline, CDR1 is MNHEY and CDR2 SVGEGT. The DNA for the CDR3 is TGTGCCAGCAGCACGACGGGGACCTACGAGCAGTACTTC. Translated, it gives CASSTTGTYEQYF.

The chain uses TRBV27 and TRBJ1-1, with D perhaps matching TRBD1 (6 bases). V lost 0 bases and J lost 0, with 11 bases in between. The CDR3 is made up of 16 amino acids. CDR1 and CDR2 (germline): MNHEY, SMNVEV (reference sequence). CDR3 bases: TGTGCCAGCAGTTTATCACGGGGGGGCTTGAACACTGAAGCTTTCTTT. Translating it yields CASSLSRGGLNTEAFF.

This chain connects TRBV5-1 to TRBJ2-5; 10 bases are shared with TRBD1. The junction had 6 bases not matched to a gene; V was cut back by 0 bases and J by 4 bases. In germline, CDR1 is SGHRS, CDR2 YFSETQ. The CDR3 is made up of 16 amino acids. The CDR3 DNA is TGCGCCAGCAGCTTGGCCTCCGGGACAGGGGTAGAGACCCAGTACTTC. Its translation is CASSLASGTGVETQYF.

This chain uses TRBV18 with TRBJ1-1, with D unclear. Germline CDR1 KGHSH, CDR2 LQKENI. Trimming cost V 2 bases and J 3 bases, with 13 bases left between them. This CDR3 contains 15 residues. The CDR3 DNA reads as TGTGCCAGCTCACCAAACTATCAGTGGGACACTGAAGCTTTCTTT. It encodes CASSPNYQWDTEAFF.

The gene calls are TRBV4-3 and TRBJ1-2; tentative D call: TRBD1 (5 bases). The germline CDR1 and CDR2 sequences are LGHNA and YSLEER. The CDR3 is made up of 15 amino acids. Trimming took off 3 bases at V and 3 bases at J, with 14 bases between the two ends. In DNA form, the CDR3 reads TGCGCCAGCAGCCAGAGCAGGGTCGCTTACTATGGCTACACCTTC. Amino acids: CASSQSRVAYYGYTF.

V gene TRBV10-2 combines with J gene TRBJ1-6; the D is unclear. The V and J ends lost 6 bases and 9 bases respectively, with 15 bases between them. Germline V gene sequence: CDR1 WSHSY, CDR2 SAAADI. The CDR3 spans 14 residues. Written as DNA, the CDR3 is TGCGCCAGCAGCCCTCAGAGGAGAGGTTCACCCCTCCACTTT. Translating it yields CASSPQRRGSPLHF.

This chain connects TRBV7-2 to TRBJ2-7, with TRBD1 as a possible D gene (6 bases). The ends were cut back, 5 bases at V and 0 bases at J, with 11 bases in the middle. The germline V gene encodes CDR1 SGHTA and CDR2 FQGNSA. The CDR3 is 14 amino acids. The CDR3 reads CASSQGHLSYEQYF. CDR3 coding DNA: TGTGCCAGCAGCCAGGGACACCTCTCCTACGAGCAGTACTTC.

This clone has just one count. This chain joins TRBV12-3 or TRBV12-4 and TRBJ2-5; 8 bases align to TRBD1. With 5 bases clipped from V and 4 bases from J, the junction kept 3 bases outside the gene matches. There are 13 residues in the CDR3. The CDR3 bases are TGTGCCAGCAGTATCAGGGGGCGAGAGACCCAGTACTTC. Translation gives CASSIRGRETQYF.

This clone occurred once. CDR3 sequence: CASGTTFYGYTF. As DNA, the CDR3 is TGTGCCAGCGGAACGACTTTCTATGGCTACACCTTC. The chain is built from TRBV4-2 and TRBJ1-2; D gene ambiguous. Trimming removed 8 bases from V and 4 bases from J, with 11 bases in between. The CDR3 totals 12 residues. Germline CDR1 reads LGHNA; CDR2 reads YNFKEQ.

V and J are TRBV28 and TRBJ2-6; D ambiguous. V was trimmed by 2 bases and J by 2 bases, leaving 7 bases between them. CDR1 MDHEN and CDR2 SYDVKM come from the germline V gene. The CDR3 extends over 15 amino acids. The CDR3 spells CASSLEATGANVLTF. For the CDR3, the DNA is TGTGCCAGCAGTTTAGAGGCAACTGGGGCCAACGTCCTGACTTTC. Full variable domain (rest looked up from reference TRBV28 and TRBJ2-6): DVKVTQSSRYLVKRTGEKVFLECVQDMDHENMFWYRQDPGLGLRLIYFSYDVKMKEKGDIPEGYSVSREKKERFSLILESASTNQTSMYLCASSLEATGANVLTFGAGSRLTVL.